This T cell receptor beta chain was captured by sequencing in a study of Ad26.COV2.S vaccination and SARS-CoV-2 variants. Study results and caveats: From the TCR breadth and depth analyses, total T cell responses may have been underestimated. Non-spike TCR breadth showed similarity between vaccine and placebo recipients. While placebo recipients had lower spike-specific TCR breadth, vaccine recipients had more.

TCRdb keeps only in-frame clones here, not all; method: immunoSEQ multiplex PCR. The sample consists of around 420,000 clones, approximately 88% of them appearing once. Treatment denoted: roughly 18 received Ad26.COV2.S at low or high dose, single or two shots; several received placebo; per-sample allocation not given. Vaccine and placebo recipients were sampled on day 63 after the first injection. For this clone: Its antigen is not known.

Germline assignment: CDR1 LGHNA and CDR2 YSLEER. V lost 0 bases, J lost 7 bases, and 4 bases stayed unmatched. The CDR3 covers 15 residues. Specimen: peripheral blood, collected in a trial of Ad26.COV2.S vaccine versus placebo. J is TRBJ1-5 and V is TRBV4-3; 9 positions agree with TRBD1. This receptor was obtained from a person aged 18-65 years who received the Ad26.COV2.S COVID-19 vaccine or a placebo. CDR3 nucleotide sequence: TGCGCCAGCAGCCAAGATTGGACAGGGGTCCAGCCCCAGCATTTT. The encoded protein is CASSQDWTGVQPQHF.